This T cell receptor beta chain is from a study of response to subunit inactivated influenza vaccine. Study-level points and caveats: Each seasonal flu vaccination may recruit only limited new T cells, authors suggested.

In germline, CDR1 is SGHRS, CDR2 YFSETQ. V was clipped by 5 bases and J by 5 bases, with 13 bases between them. The CDR3 loop spans 13 amino acids. TCRdb analysed the RT-PCR reads with MiXCR anew, one entry per CDR3 protein. The sample comprises about 700,000 distinct CDR3 sequences, 11% to 15% of which are singletons, and 7.6% rests with the top ten. As regards this clonotype: The antigen remains unidentified.

The gene calls are TRBV5-1 and TRBJ2-5; D perhaps matches TRBD1 (5 bases). The origin of this receptor is a man aged 50 to 60 who received an inactivated influenza vaccine. The source was PBMCs from blood, collected about 14 days before vaccination. The CDR3 sequence is CASRRQGVETQYF. For the CDR3, the DNA is TGCGCCAGCAGACGGCAGGGTGTGGAGACCCAGTACTTC.